This entry lists 12 T cell receptor beta chains sequenced from one sample in a study of tumor-infiltrating lymphocytes in primary liver carcinoma. Out of unsorted whole blood came the blood RNA, and germline DNA was extracted as well. The authors made TCR beta cDNA from around 500 ng total RNA with a constant-region primer. Investigators got TCR beta libraries out of three nested multiplex PCR rounds, done with slightly modified ARM-PCR. It was with TRBV1-TRBV30 forward primers and a C-beta reverse primer that the first two PCR rounds were run, at approximately 10 cycles each. TCRdb itself ran the multiplex PCR reads through MiXCR, one entry per CDR3 protein. The table records approximately 210,000 distinct CDR3 sequences, 65% of them present only once. The source material was peripheral blood. All receptors come from a woman in her sixties or seventies with primary liver carcinoma and hepatitis B virus infection.

A word on this clonotype: A read error may explain this, as a much larger clone is one base away. This chain links TRBV29-1 with TRBJ1-6; 7 bases fit TRBD1. V shed 6 bases, J shed 10 bases, and the junction held 9 bases outside the gene matches. CDR1 is SQVTM, CDR2 ANQGSEA, per germline. The CDR3 sequence is 13 residues long. The CDR3 DNA is TGCAGCGTCGGACAGGCCGCCGGATCACCCCTCCACTTT. Protein product: CSVGQAAGSPLHF.

This chain connects TRBV12-3 or TRBV12-4 to TRBJ2-3; the D call may be TRBD1 or TRBD2 (5 bases each). CDR3 length: 14 amino acids. V was shortened by 9 bases and J by 8 bases, with 21 bases between the two germline ends. The CDR3 nucleotides read TGTGCCAGTAGTGGGGGACGCCTCATAAGTACGCAGTATTTT. This gives the protein CASSGGRLISTQYF.

Worth noting for this clonotype: This could be a read error, since a much larger clone is one nucleotide away. V gene TRBV5-5 combines with J gene TRBJ2-7, with D possibly matching TRBD2 (5 bases). The CDR3 has 15 amino acids. The germline V gene encodes CDR1 SGHKS and CDR2 YYEKEE (reference sequence). This chain's CDR3 is CASSFEDWSSYKQYF. The CDR3 bases are TGTGCCAGCAGCTTCGAGGACTGGAGCTCCTACAAGCAGTACTTC. The whole variable domain, filled in from reference TRBV5-5 and TRBJ2-7, reads DAGVTQSPTHLIKTRGQQVTLRCSPISGHKSVSWYQQVLGQGPQFIFQYYEKEERGRGNFPDRFSARQFPNYSSELNVNALLLGDSALYLCASSFEDWSSYKQYFGPGTRLTVT.

The genes are TRBV5-4 and TRBJ2-7, with 7 bases identical to TRBD1. The CDR3 extends over 15 amino acids. Trimming removed 4 bases from V and 2 bases from J; junction bases left unmatched: 9. Per the germline V gene, CDR1 is SGHNT and CDR2 is YYREEE (reference sequence). CDR3 sequence: CASSPTTGLPYEQYF. CDR3 in DNA: TGTGCCAGCAGCCCCACGACAGGGCTCCCCTACGAGCAGTACTTC.

This clonotype was counted once. A read error may produce the germline difference seen at one junction end. V usage is TRBV5-1 and J usage is TRBJ2-7, with D possibly being TRBD1 or TRBD2 (5 bases each). Germline CDR1 reads SGHRS; CDR2 reads YFSETQ. The CDR3 is 13 residues long. CDR3 sequence reads: CASRWDAPYEQHF. For the CDR3, the DNA is TGCGCCAGCAGATGGGACGCCCCCTACGAGCAGCACTTC.

To note about this clonotype: An end of the junction differs from the germline gene, which may be a read error. The V and J genes are TRBV4-1 and TRBJ1-5; tentatively, D is TRBD1 (5 bases). Germline assignment: CDR1 MGHRA and CDR2 YSYEKL. The CDR3 runs 14 residues. The CDR3 loop is CASSQGGGNHPQHF. CDR3 sequence (DNA): TGCGCCAGCAGCCAAGGCGGGGGAAATCATCCCCAGCATTTT.

In regard to this clonotype: At one end, the junction sequence differs from germline, possibly due to a read error. The chain is built from TRBV13 and TRBJ2-7, with a weak D call TRBD2 (5 bases). This CDR3 contains 14 residues. Germline loops: CDR1 PRHDT, CDR2 FYEKMQ (reference sequence). The CDR3 sequence is CASSFPGNTYGQYF. CDR3 DNA: TGTGCCAGCTCCTTTCCGGGAAACACCTACGGGCAGTACTTC.

The V and J genes are TRBV11-2 and TRBJ2-3; D is uncertain. CDR1 and CDR2 from the germline V gene are SGHAT and FQNNGV. V was pared by 1 base and J by 2 bases, with 10 bases between. This CDR3 region has 15 residues. CDR3 sequence: CASSLVPRSTDTQYF. The DNA for the CDR3 is TGTGCCAGCAGCTTAGTCCCTAGGTCCACAGATACGCAGTATTTT.

The chain joins TRBV11-2 to TRBJ1-3; tentative D call: TRBD1 (5 bases). Trimming shortened V by 6 bases and J by 0 bases, and 24 bases separated the two germline ends. Germline CDR1 is SGHAT and CDR2 is FQNNGV. This CDR3 contains 19 residues. This CDR3 reads CASSSPGRGGLASGNTIYF. In nucleotides, the CDR3 is TGTGCCAGCAGTTCACCGGGACGGGGGGGACTCGCCTCTGGAAACACCATATATTTT.

Concerning this clonotype: The junction departs from the called germline gene at one end, perhaps through a read error. The CDR3 sequence is CASSQDGGGVSFNSPLQF. CDR3 DNA sequence: TGCGCCAGCAGCCAAGATGGGGGCGGGGTCTCTTTCAATTCACCCCTCCAATTT. The chain recombines TRBV4-3 with TRBJ1-6; tentatively, D is TRBD1 (6 bases). This CDR3 is 18 amino acids long. Germline CDR1 is LGHNA and CDR2 is YSLEER.

The chain uses TRBV29-1 and TRBJ2-7, with 8 positions matching TRBD1. Losses at the gene ends were 8 bases for V and 5 bases for J; bases not matched to a gene: 14. Germline values: CDR1 SQVTM, CDR2 ANQGSEA. The CDR3 is made up of 14 amino acids. CDR3 DNA: TGCAGCCTTGTGGGGGGACAGGAGGTCGACGAGCAGTACTTC. Amino acids: CSLVGGQEVDEQYF.

In regard to this clonotype: A much larger clone is a single base away; this may be a read error. The chain combines TRBV12-3 or TRBV12-4 with TRBJ1-1; D not resolved. The CDR3 contains 12 residues. The CDR3 sequence is CSSKQSNTEAFF. The CDR3 bases are TGTTCCAGCAAACAATCTAACACTGAAGCTTTCTTT.